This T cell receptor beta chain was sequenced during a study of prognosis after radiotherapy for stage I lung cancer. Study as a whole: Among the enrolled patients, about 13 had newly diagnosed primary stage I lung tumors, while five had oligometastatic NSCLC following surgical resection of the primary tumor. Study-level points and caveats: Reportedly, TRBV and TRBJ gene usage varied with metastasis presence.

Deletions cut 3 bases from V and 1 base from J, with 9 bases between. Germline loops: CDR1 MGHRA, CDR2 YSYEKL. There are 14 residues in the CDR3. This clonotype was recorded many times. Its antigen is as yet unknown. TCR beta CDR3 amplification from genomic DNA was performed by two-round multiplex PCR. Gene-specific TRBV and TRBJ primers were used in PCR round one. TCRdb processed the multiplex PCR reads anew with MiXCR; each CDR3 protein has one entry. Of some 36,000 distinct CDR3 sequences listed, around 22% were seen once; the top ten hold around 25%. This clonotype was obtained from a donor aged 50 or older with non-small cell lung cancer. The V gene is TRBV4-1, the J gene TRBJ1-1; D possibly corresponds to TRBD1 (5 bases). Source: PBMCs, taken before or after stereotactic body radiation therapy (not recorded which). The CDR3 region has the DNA TGCGCCAGCAGCCAGGGGCCACAGAACACTGAAGCTTTCTTT. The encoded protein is CASSQGPQNTEAFF.